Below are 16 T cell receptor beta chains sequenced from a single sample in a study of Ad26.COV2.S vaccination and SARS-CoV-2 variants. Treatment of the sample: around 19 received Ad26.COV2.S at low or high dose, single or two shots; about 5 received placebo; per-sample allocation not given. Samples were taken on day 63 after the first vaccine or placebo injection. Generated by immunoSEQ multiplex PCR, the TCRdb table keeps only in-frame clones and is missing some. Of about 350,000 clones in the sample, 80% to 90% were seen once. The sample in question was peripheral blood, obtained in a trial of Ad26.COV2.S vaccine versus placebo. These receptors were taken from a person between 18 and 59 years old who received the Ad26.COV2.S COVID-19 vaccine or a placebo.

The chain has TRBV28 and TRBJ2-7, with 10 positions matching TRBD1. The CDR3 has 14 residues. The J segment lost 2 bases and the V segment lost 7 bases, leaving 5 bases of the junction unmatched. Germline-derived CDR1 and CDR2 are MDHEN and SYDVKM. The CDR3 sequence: CASTAGTGAYEQYF. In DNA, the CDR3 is TGTGCCAGCACAGCGGGGACAGGGGCCTACGAGCAGTACTTC.

Here the CDR3 reads CASGRGYEQYF. CDR3 in DNA: TGTGCCAGCGGTCGCGGCTACGAGCAGTACTTC. The rearrangement links TRBV28 to TRBJ2-7; the D is unclear. The CDR3 is 11 residues long. Germline loops: CDR1 MDHEN, CDR2 SYDVKM. Trimming cost V 8 bases and J 3 bases, with 8 bases left between them.

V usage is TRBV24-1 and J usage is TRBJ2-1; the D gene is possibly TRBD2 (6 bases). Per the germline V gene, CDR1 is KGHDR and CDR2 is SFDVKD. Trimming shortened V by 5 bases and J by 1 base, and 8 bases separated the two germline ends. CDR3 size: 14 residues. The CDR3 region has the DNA TGTGCCACCAGTGGTCGGGAGTCCTACAATGAGCAGTTCTTC. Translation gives CATSGRESYNEQFF.

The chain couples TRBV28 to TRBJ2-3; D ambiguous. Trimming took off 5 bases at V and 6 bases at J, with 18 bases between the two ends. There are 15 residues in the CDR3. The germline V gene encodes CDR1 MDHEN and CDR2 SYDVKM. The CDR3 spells CASSELTRSPDTQYF. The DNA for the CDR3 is TGTGCCAGCAGTGAACTAACGAGATCCCCGGATACGCAGTATTTT.

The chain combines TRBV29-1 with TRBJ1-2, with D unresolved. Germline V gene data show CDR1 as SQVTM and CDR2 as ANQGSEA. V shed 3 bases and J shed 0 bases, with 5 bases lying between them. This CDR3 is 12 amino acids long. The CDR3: CSVEETNYGYTF. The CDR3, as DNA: TGCAGCGTTGAGGAGACTAACTATGGCTACACCTTC.

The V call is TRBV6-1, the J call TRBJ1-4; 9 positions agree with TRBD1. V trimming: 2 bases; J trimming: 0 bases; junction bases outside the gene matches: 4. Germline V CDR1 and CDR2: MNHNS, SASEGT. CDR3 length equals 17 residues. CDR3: CASSEWTGAATNEKLFF. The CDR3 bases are TGTGCCAGCAGTGAATGGACAGGGGCTGCAACTAATGAAAAACTGTTTTTT.

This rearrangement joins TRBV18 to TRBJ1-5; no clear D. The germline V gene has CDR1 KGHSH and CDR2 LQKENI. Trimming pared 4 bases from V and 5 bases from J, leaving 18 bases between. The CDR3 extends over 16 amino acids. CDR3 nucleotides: TGTGCCAGCTCACTATCCGCCCAGGCAGTTGATCAGCCCCAGCATTTT. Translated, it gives CASSLSAQAVDQPQHF.

The CDR3 reads CASSLGGRGRVFF. Here the CDR3 DNA reads TGTGCCAGCAGTCTAGGCGGAAGGGGGCGTGTGTTTTTT. The chain carries TRBV12-3 or TRBV12-4 and TRBJ2-2, with 7 bases lining up with TRBD1. V was pared by 5 bases and J by 15 bases, with 12 bases of the junction left unmatched. The CDR3 extends over 13 amino acids.

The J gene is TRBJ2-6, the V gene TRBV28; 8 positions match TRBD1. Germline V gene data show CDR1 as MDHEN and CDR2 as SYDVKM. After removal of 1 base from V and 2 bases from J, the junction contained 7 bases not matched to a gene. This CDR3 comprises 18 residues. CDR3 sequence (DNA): TGTGCCAGCAGTTTATCGGGACAGGCCCACCCTGGGGCCAACGTCCTGACTTTC. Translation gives CASSLSGQAHPGANVLTF.

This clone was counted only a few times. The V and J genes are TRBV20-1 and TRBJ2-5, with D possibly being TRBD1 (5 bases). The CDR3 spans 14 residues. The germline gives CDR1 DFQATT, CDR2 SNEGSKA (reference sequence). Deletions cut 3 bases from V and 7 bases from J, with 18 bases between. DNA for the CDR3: TGCAGTGCTAGTCTCATTATTGTGGGGCGGACCCAGTACTTC. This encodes CSASLIIVGRTQYF.

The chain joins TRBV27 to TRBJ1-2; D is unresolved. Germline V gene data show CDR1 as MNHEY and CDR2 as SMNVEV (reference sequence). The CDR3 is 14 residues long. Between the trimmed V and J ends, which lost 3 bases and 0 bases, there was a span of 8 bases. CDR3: CASSLGRTNYGYTF. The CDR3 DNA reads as TGTGCCAGCAGTTTGGGGAGAACTAACTATGGCTACACCTTC.

This CDR3 reads CASRGTGKNSPLHF. CDR3 coding DNA: TGTGCCAGCAGGGGGACAGGGAAAAATTCACCCCTCCACTTT. The rearrangement joins TRBV9 to TRBJ1-6, with 9 bases fitting TRBD1. The CDR3 spans 14 residues. The ends lost 5 bases at V and 7 bases at J; junction bases unmatched: 4. CDR1 and CDR2 (germline): SGDLS, YYNGEE. Variable domain in full (rest from reference TRBV9 and TRBJ1-6): DSGVTQTPKHLITATGQRVTLRCSPRSGDLSVYWYQQSLDQGLQFLIQYYNGEERAKGNILERFSAQQFPDLHSELNLSSLELGDSALYFCASRGTGKNSPLHFGNGTRLTVT.

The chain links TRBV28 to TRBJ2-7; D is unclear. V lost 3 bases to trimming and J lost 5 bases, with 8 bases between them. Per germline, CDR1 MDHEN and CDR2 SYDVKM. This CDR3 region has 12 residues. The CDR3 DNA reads TGTGCCAGCAGTTTGATGGACGACGAGCAGTACTTC. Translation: CASSLMDDEQYF.

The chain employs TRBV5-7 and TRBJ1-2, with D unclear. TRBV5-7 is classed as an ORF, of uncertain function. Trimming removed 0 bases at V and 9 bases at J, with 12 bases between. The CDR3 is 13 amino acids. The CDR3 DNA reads TGTGCCAGCAGCTTGGAGTTAAGGTTGTGCTACACCTTC. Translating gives CASSLELRLCYTF.

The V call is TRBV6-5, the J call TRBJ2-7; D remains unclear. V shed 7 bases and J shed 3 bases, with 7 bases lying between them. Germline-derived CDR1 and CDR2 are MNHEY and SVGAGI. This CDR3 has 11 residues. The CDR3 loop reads CASKGDYEQYF. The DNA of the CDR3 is TGTGCCAGCAAGGGTGACTACGAGCAGTACTTC.

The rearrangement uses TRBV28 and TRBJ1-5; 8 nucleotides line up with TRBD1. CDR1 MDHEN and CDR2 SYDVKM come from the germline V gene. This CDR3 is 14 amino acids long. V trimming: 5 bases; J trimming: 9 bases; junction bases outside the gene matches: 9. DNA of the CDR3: TGTGCCAGCAGTAGACAGGGGTGGCCTCGGCCCCAGCATTTT. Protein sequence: CASSRQGWPRPQHF.